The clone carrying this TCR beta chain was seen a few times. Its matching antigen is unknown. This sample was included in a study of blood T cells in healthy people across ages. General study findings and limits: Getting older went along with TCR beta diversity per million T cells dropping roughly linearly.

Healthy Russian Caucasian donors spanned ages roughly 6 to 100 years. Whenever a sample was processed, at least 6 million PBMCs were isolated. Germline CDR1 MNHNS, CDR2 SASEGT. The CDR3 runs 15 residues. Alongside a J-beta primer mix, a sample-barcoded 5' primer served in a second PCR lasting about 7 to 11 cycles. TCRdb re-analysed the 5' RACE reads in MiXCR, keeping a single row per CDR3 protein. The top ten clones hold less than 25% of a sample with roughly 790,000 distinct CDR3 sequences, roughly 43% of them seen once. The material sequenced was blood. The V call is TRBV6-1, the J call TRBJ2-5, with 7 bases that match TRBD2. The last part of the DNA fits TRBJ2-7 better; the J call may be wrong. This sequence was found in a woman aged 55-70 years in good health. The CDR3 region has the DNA TGTGCCAGCAGCTCACTCGGGACTACATCGGGCGAGCAGTACTTC. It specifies CASSSLGTTSGEQYF.